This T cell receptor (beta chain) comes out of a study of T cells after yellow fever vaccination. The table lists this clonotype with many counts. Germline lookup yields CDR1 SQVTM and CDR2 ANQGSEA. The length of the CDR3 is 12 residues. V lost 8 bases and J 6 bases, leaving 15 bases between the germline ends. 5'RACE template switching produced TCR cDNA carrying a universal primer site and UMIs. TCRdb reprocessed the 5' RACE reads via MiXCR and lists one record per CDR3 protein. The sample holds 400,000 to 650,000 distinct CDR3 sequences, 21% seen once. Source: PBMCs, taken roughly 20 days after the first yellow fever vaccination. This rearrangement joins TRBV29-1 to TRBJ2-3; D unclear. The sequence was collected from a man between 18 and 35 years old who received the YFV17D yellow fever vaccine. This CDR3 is CSSLTAPDTQYF. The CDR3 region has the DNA TGCAGCTCCTTGACTGCGCCCGATACGCAGTATTTT.